This T cell receptor beta chain is from a study of shared clonotypes between healthy human individuals. Broader study findings: In several donors, around 4.8% of naive CD4 clonotypes appeared in common.

Remarks on this clone: Its matching antigen is unknown.

Germline V gene lookup returns CDR1 LGHNA and CDR2 YSLEER. This CDR3 spans 15 amino acids. The V gene lost 4 bases and the J gene lost 4 bases, with 13 bases spanning the gap. TCRdb keeps only in-frame clones here, not all; method: immunoSEQ multiplex PCR. The table includes about 2.5 million clones, 85% to 95% detected once. Sequencing used naive CD4+ T cells from PBMCs. The subset was: CD45RA+ positively selected. The receptor comes from a man aged 18 to 30 in good health. Some clones in this sample may be carry-over from other donors' samples. The chain is built from TRBV4-3 and TRBJ2-2; D perhaps matches TRBD2 (6 bases). CDR3 coding DNA: TGCGCCAGCAGCCGCCGACTAGTAAGCACCGGGGAGCTGTTTTTT. Protein product: CASSRRLVSTGELFF.